This T cell receptor (beta chain) was obtained from a study of cytomegalovirus exposure and HLA in healthy donors (dated 2017 in TCRdb). A note on the overall study: In an earlier analysis of under 750 of the donors, 250 to 300 Gb of sequence data and some 100 million unique TCR beta sequences from about 179 million T cells were reported. About 300 gigabases of sequencing data and roughly 80 million unique TCR sequences made up an early release that covered over 550 HLA-typed donors. The genetic ancestry cluster associated with self-reported Caucasian donors included around four fifths of the 350 to 500 genotyped donors. The study aimed to test whether cataloging public T cell receptors could reveal signatures of past pathogen exposure. Using immunosequencing, the study profiled T cell repertoires from some 670 subjects and related those repertoires to cytomegalovirus serostatus. A separate validation cohort of roughly 130 different subjects was used in addition to the approximately 640-subject first cohort. To predict cytomegalovirus infection status, the study combined high-throughput TCR immunosequencing, statistical association of individual TCRs with disease status, and machine learning. A later analysis re-examined previously published TCR beta repertoires from several hundred donors and added high-resolution HLA genotyping to investigate patterns of TCR occurrence. The later analysis used no new phenotypic data to find candidate immune exposures, relying instead on TCR beta sequences and their occurrence across donors. An earlier analysis of around 580 of the donors used high-throughput TCR beta sequencing to judge whether each TCR beta V gene segment behaved as functional or pseudogenic. Alongside the repertoire data, information on donor age, sex, ethnicity and CMV serostatus was compiled. Genome-wide SNP genotypes for about three fifths of the roughly 670 donors were used in a later genetic analysis, which treated that subset as a discovery cohort. Every repertoire in the discovery cohort had been generated on one and the same sequencing platform. Class I and class II HLA loci were covered by the typing at four-digit resolution. Typing coverage varied by locus: about 629-630 donors for A, B, C, DRB1 and DQB1; around 560 for DQA1; over 600 for DPA1; more than 450 for DPB1. Five DR-DQ haplotypes were handled as single units for association and clustering because linkage in the cohort was strong. Across around 400 genotyped donors of the cohort, an average of roughly 200,000 unique TCR beta nucleotide sequences per donor were sequenced, and 15% to 20% of those sequences were non-productive.

On the study overall, not on this receptor specifically: In both the original and validation cohorts, the classifier was reported to diagnose cytomegalovirus status with high specificity and sensitivity. In a later analysis, most CMV-associated TCR beta chains were found to appear HLA-restricted, with HLA associations seemingly driven largely by CMV exposure. At a false discovery rate of 0.05, a later analysis linked 16,951 TCR beta sequences to specific HLA alleles. Because counts were too low, approximately 15 rarely observed V segments, including chromosome 9 orphons, were excluded from the earlier analysis of around 590 of the donors. While some public TCRs were present in many individuals, most TCR sequences turned up only very rarely across donors. When HLA alleles, especially DR and DQ, strongly co-occurred, attributing TCR associations to individual alleles was difficult. This cohort had only TCR beta chains sequenced, and the lack of alpha or paired-chain data limited which features could be detected. A further reported finding was that TCR beta sequences accurately predicted the HLA-A and HLA-B alleles for most subjects in the first cohort. The authors suggested that the approach could potentially be extended to other disease states and immunological phenotypes. The 87-base-pair reads could not distinguish some IMGT-functional V segments, including TRBV6-2 and TRBV6-3, so those segments were excluded. In a later analysis, several top co-occurrence clusters were reported to appear linked to parvovirus B19, influenza, CMV and Epstein-Barr virus. Presence/absence analyses assumed roughly uniform sequencing depth across donors, an assumption that may not hold. Broadly in line with IMGT annotations, most TCR beta V segments showed up in productive rearrangements about 87% or about 30% of the time in an earlier analysis of 450 to 750 of the donors. Correlated functional status among segregating V segments might be attributable to linkage disequilibrium, but an unknown experimental factor could not be ruled out. In a later analysis, HLA-associated TCR beta chains showed more clonal expansion and lower generation probabilities than non-associated chains that were equally common. A later genetic analysis reported fewer N-insertions in productive TCRs among donors in an Asian-associated ancestry cluster than the roughly 700-donor mean. A group of highly shared sequence variants was considered likely to be a technical artifact of the sequencing pipeline. In the study, approximately 150 TCR beta chains were listed as associated with cytomegalovirus. In a later analysis, TCR association rates were found to vary across HLA loci, with the most associated TCRs seen for DRB1 alleles and the fewest for HLA-C alleles. CMV serostatus was the only immune exposure information available for the cohort. An association between a missense DCLRE1C variant and V-gene and J-gene trimming of TCR beta chains was found in a later genetic analysis and replicated in an independent cohort. In vitro tests confirmed that a few of the cytomegalovirus-associated TCR beta chains recognize cytomegalovirus antigens. Because HLA typing was unavailable for some donors at each locus, only the typed subset was used in association tests.

Relative to germline, V is missing 0 bases and J is missing 4 bases, with 4 bases of the junction outside any gene match. CDR1 and CDR2, looked up from the germline V gene, are SGDLS and YYNGEE. Inclusive of the bounding cysteine and phenylalanine, the CDR3 is 15 residues long. The read is trimmed to its CDR3 DNA, 45 bases read in frame from base 1. This clone was recorded a few times. What antigen it recognizes has not been identified. Qualities for individual bases were not recorded, and no much larger clone is one base off. The library was generated by the immunoSEQ multiplex PCR assay. The multiplex PCR relied on a mix of 60 forward primers for TCR Vbeta segments and 13 reverse primers for TCR Jbeta segments. A multiplex PCR assay on genomic DNA amplified the CDR3 region of rearranged TCR beta genes. Amplified TCR beta libraries were sequenced as 87-base-pair reads on the Illumina HiSeq System. Per the original workflow: Across the 670 or so repertoires, a later analysis counted about 81 million unique TCR beta chains, roughly 11 million of which were shared by at least two donors. Raw reads were error-corrected and collapsed into unique sequences with a nearest-neighbor algorithm that merged closely related sequences to remove PCR and sequencing errors. Alignment of CDR3 sequences to IMGT reference sequences was used to assign V, D and J gene segments. For a sequence to be retained, at least a six-nucleotide match to both a V gene segment and a J gene segment was required. Rearrangements were called productive when the CDR3 lacked stop codons and stayed in frame with V and J; all others were non-productive. Following IMGT convention, CDR3 was defined as the stretch from the second conserved V-encoded cysteine up to the conserved J-encoded phenylalanine. In an earlier analysis of around 640 of the donors, sequences lacking an unambiguous match to a single V gene segment were excluded. In an earlier analysis of approximately 550 of the donors, V segments were called functional above 56.7% productive rearrangements and were called segregating when the between-donor standard deviation exceeded 5%. A statistical classification framework was built to diagnose cytomegalovirus status from the catalog of TCR beta chain sequences. In a later analysis, V and J genes were assigned by comparing TCR nucleotide sequences against IMGT/GENE-DB human TR gene sequences. In a later analysis, CDR3 sequences and most-parsimonious VDJ recombination scenarios were assigned using the TCRdist pipeline. In a later analysis, each TCR beta chain was defined by its CDR3 amino acid sequence together with its V-gene family, and reads without a unique V-gene family were excluded. As a way to deal with suspected cross-contamination and a sequencing artifact, a later analysis dropped hundreds of nucleotide sequences that were highly shared and had low generation probability. In a later analysis, a clonal expansion index was calculated for each public chain from normalized within-repertoire ranks of inferred template counts. In a later analysis, generation probabilities were computed with a VDJ recombination model fitted to out-of-frame rearrangements, and the resulting probabilities were checked against IGoR. In a later analysis, TCR-TCR, TCR-HLA and TCR-CMV co-occurrence was scored with hypergeometric tests, and a repertoire-size bias correction was applied to TCR pairs. In a later analysis, false discovery rates were estimated by permuting HLA or CMV assignments 20 times. In a later analysis, co-occurring TCRs were grouped using DBSCAN, with TCRdist sequence similarity added in when clustering inside HLA-allele-positive subsets. Repertoires with fewer than 30,000 or more than 120,000 public chains, plus five repertoires with anomalous nucleotide sharing, were excluded from co-occurrence clustering. TCRdb holds this immuneACCESS table with in-frame rearrangements only. Some clones are missing; in checked studies, unresolved V genes explain under half, and the rest has no known cause. That table supplies the V and J calls and clone size; D and trimming were determined from the DNA. This sample comprises fewer than 150,000 clones, about four fifths of them detected only once. About 6.6% of the sample comes from the top ten.

The cohort comprised more than 550 healthy bone marrow donors. Cohort members were all nominally healthy when sampled, although unrecorded immune exposures were likely present. The donor tested CMV seropositive and was one of the 289 seropositive cohort members. Each donor provided a peripheral blood sample, and peripheral blood mononuclear cells were used for TCR beta sequencing. The Qiagen DNeasy Blood Extraction Kit was used to extract genomic DNA from the blood cell samples. This receptor chain uses TRBV9 and TRBJ2-7, and TRBD2 aligns with 10 junction nucleotides. The TCR was taken from a woman aged 35 to 49 in good health and CMV-seropositive. The specimen sequenced was PBMCs. In nucleotide form, the sequence is TGTGCCAGCAGCGTAGATGTAGCGGGAGGTTACGAGCAGTACTTC. The resulting protein is CASSVDVAGGYEQYF.